The 17 T cell receptor beta chains listed next were all sequenced from one sample in a study of patients and donors after allogeneic stem cell transplantation (TCRdb year 2020). Receptor libraries were prepared by RT-PCR. These reads were obtained on a NextSeq 550. In TCRdb, the public reads were trimmed at Q25 with fastp and aligned with MiXCR, with productive beta chains retained. Identical CDR3 proteins give one entry, which carries the most common genes and DNA. This sample has about 230,000 distinct CDR3 sequences in its table, and roughly 13% of those were observed once. The top ten clonotypes cover around a tenth of the sample. The sequenced material came from blood, either unsorted or a sorted T cell fraction (not recorded which). The receptors stem from a human donor who was either an allogeneic HSCT recipient or a stem cell or donor lymphocyte infusion donor (not recorded which). It is not recorded whose cells these are; they may come from a transplant donor.

As for this clonotype: The conserved final phenylalanine or tryptophan is absent from the CDR3, which likely points to a read error. The chain employs TRBV27 and TRBJ2-7; D perhaps matches TRBD1 (6 bases). The CDR3 is 13 amino acids. Per the germline V gene, CDR1 is MNHEY and CDR2 is SMNVEV (reference sequence). V lost 2 bases to trimming and J lost 3 bases, with 8 bases between them. As DNA, the CDR3 is TGTGCCAGCAGTTTAGACAGGAGCTACGAGCAGTACTTA. Protein product: CASSLDRSYEQYL.

This clonotype came up a few times. The rearrangement joins TRBV18 to TRBJ2-5; TRBD2 agrees at 11 bases. Germline trimming cut 6 bases from V and 3 bases from J; bases unmatched to any gene: 6. The CDR3 totals 15 residues. From germline, CDR1 is KGHSH and CDR2 LQKENI. The CDR3 nucleotides read TGTGCCAGCTCCCCGGCTAGCGGGAGGAAAGAGACCCAGTACTTC. Residues: CASSPASGRKETQYF.

The V and J genes are TRBV23-1 and TRBJ2-7; 11 nucleotides align to TRBD1. TRBV23-1 is filed as an ORF, its function uncertain. With V trimmed by 2 bases and J by 6 bases, 21 bases remained unmatched. The CDR3 consists of 20 residues. CDR3 sequence reads: CASSQNQGWVSGQGAVEQYF. The CDR3 DNA follows: TGCGCCAGCAGTCAAAATCAAGGCTGGGTGTCAGGACAGGGGGCGGTCGAGCAGTACTTC.

This clonotype was seen a handful of times. The CDR3 DNA sequence: TGTGCCAGCAGCTTGTTAACGGGACAGTTTGAAGCTTTCTTT. Protein product: CASSLLTGQFEAFF. The chain uses TRBV7-3 and TRBJ1-1; 7 bases line up with TRBD1. The CDR3 has 14 residues. With 3 bases clipped from V and 7 bases from J, the junction kept 8 bases outside the gene matches. CDR1 is SGHTA, CDR2 FQGTGA, per germline. The whole variable domain, remainder taken from reference TRBV7-3 and TRBJ1-1, is GAGVSQTPSNKVTEKGKYVELRCDPISGHTALYWYRQSLGQGPEFLIYFQGTGAADDSGLPNDRFFAVRPEGSVSTLKIQRTERGDSAVYLCASSLLTGQFEAFFGQGTRLTVV.

This chain connects TRBV11-1 to TRBJ2-7, with D maybe TRBD2 (6 bases). Trimming removed 4 bases at V and 2 bases at J, with 15 bases between. The germline V gene has CDR1 SGHAT and CDR2 FQDESV (reference sequence). This CDR3 is built from 15 residues. CDR3 amino acids: CASSSPYGTAYEQYF. The CDR3 DNA sequence: TGTGCCAGCAGCTCGCCGTATGGGACTGCCTACGAGCAGTACTTC.

V and J are TRBV2 and TRBJ1-1; 10 nucleotides line up with TRBD1. CDR3 length: 15 amino acids. Losses at the gene ends were 1 base for V and 6 bases for J; bases not matched to a gene: 5. CDR1 is SNHLY, CDR2 FYNNEI, per germline. The CDR3 is CASSEGDRGYAEAFF. The CDR3 DNA reads TGTGCCAGCAGTGAAGGGGACAGGGGTTATGCTGAAGCTTTCTTT.

The CDR3 is CASGPDWGAFF. CDR3 sequence (DNA): TGTGCCAGCGGTCCCGACTGGGGAGCTTTCTTT. The V gene is TRBV7-2, the J gene TRBJ1-1; D remains ambiguous. V was clipped by 8 bases and J by 10 bases, with 14 bases between them. The CDR3 totals 11 residues. The germline V gene has CDR1 SGHTA and CDR2 FQGNSA.

This clonotype was recorded at least ten times. The V call is TRBV5-1, the J call TRBJ2-1; no reliable D call. V lost 0 bases to trimming and J lost 6 bases, with 10 bases between them. Germline CDR1 SGHRS, CDR2 YFSETQ. This CDR3 spans 14 amino acids. The CDR3 region has the DNA TGCGCCAGCAGCTTGGGTGGGATAACCAATGAGCAGTTCTTC. This translates into CASSLGGITNEQFF.

This clonotype appeared many times. The rearrangement joins TRBV7-2 to TRBJ2-1; unclear D gene. V was trimmed by 5 bases and J by 4 bases, leaving 3 bases between them. Germline lookup yields CDR1 SGHTA and CDR2 FQGNSA. The CDR3 loop spans 11 amino acids. Here the CDR3 reads CASSDYNEQFF. In DNA, the CDR3 is TGTGCCAGCAGCGATTACAATGAGCAGTTCTTC. The variable domain in full, with the rest retrieved from reference TRBV7-2 and TRBJ2-1, is GAGVSQSPSNKVTEKGKDVELRCDPISGHTALYWYRQSLGQGLEFLIYFQGNSAPDKSGLPSDRFSAERTGGSVSTLTIQRTQQEDSAVYLCASSDYNEQFFGPGTRLTVL.

This clonotype was found many times. The V call is TRBV12-3 or TRBV12-4, the J call TRBJ2-7, with D possibly being TRBD2 (6 bases). The CDR3 has 14 amino acids. V shed 3 bases and J shed 2 bases, with 11 bases lying between them. In nucleotides, the CDR3 is TGTGCCAGCAGTTTTTTTAGCGGAGCCTACGAGCAGTACTTC. Residues: CASSFFSGAYEQYF.

The gene calls are TRBV21-1 and TRBJ1-5; TRBD1 is taken as the D call from the table, unchecked against the DNA. TRBV21-1 is flagged as a pseudogene. This CDR3 has 15 residues. In DNA, the CDR3 is TGTGCCAGCATCCCGGGACCGTTTAGCAATCAGCCCCAGCATTTT. It specifies CASIPGPFSNQPQHF.

This clonotype was found a few times. The V call is TRBV20-1, the J call TRBJ1-1; D ambiguous. CDR1 DFQATT and CDR2 SNEGSKA come from the germline V gene (reference sequence). The CDR3 is 13 residues long. Trimming cost V 6 bases and J 0 bases, with 11 bases left between them. In nucleotides, the CDR3 is TGCAGTGCGCGAGGCTACTTGAACACTGAAGCTTTCTTT. It yields the protein CSARGYLNTEAFF.

This sequence joins TRBV6-5 and TRBJ2-7; no clear D. This CDR3 has 14 residues. In germline, CDR1 is MNHEY, CDR2 SVGAGI. Deletions cut 0 bases from V and 1 base from J, with 7 bases between. This CDR3 reads CASSYSHASYEQYF. In DNA form, the CDR3 reads TGTGCCAGCAGTTACTCCCATGCTTCCTACGAGCAGTACTTC.

The chain uses TRBV20-1 and TRBJ2-2, with 7 bases identical to TRBD2. The ends lost 6 bases at V and 0 bases at J; junction bases unmatched: 10. Germline V CDR1 and CDR2: DFQATT, SNEGSKA (reference sequence). The CDR3 sequence is 16 residues long. Here the CDR3 DNA reads TGCAGTGCGGCCCGCGGGAGTCGCTCGAACACCGGGGAGCTGTTTTTT. This gives the protein CSAARGSRSNTGELFF.

This clonotype was counted many times. The J gene is TRBJ2-5, the V gene TRBV24-1; no clear D gene. The CDR3 loop spans 13 amino acids. Germline loops: CDR1 KGHDR, CDR2 SFDVKD. V shed 4 bases and J shed 7 bases, with 12 bases lying between them. In DNA form, the CDR3 reads TGTGCCACCAGTGAGATTCCAGGCGGGACCCAGTACTTC. It is translated as CATSEIPGGTQYF.

This chain joins TRBV5-1 and TRBJ1-1; D is perhaps TRBD1 (6 bases). Deletions cut 2 bases from V and 6 bases from J, with 11 bases between. CDR1 is SGHRS and CDR2 is YFSETQ in the germline V gene. The CDR3 has 13 residues. The chain's CDR3 is CASSFARGAEAFF. The CDR3 DNA is TGCGCCAGCAGCTTTGCCAGGGGCGCTGAAGCTTTCTTT.

This clonotype has a handful of counts. The J gene is TRBJ2-7, the V gene TRBV20-1; no reliable D call. CDR1 DFQATT and CDR2 SNEGSKA come from the germline V gene (reference sequence). CDR3 length: 11 residues. The V and J ends lost 0 bases and 5 bases respectively, with 5 bases between them. The CDR3 loop reads CSARDINEQYF. The CDR3 DNA sequence: TGCAGTGCTAGAGATATTAACGAGCAGTACTTC.